This TCR beta chain was sequenced during a study of lymphopenia after photon versus proton radiotherapy. Generated by immunoSEQ multiplex PCR, the TCRdb table keeps only in-frame clones and is missing some. The repertoire holds 60,000 to 75,000 clones, with roughly 86% as singletons. CDR3 size: 12 residues. V lost 3 bases, J lost 6 bases, and 6 bases lay in between. Germline assignment: CDR1 SGHKS and CDR2 YYEKEE (reference sequence). Overall study results and limits: Proton therapy kept repertoires fairly stable, unlike photons, which gained effector/memory cells. Larger post-nadir TCR diversity loss correlated inversely with survival in deceased patients. Authors raise, but do not show, better survival with proton therapy. After the lymphocyte nadir, photon-treated repertoires showed oligoclonal expansion, especially of CD8+ Temra cells.

As regards this clone: As yet, its antigen is unknown.

The starting material was peripheral blood, obtained from a patient treated with photon-based radiotherapy. This sequence originates from a man aged 35 to 55 with gastric cancer. The rearrangement joins TRBV5-5 to TRBJ2-2; D ambiguous. The CDR3 region is CASSSSPGELFF. The CDR3 nucleotides are TGTGCCAGCAGCTCCAGTCCCGGGGAGCTGTTTTTT.